A single sample is the source of the 8 T cell receptor beta chains below, sequenced in a study of blood T cell repertoires in COVID-19. Libraries were prepared by immunoSEQ multiplex PCR; TCRdb keeps only in-frame clonotypes and omits some of them. The sample contains 150,000 to 200,000 clones, over 80% of which appear only once. The sample comprised peripheral blood. The source is a woman between 40 and 50 years old with COVID-19, enrolled during active disease.

This clone was seen once. V and J are TRBV27 and TRBJ1-5; 7 bases match TRBD1. J gave up 5 bases and V 3 bases, and 4 bases lay outside the gene matches. The CDR3 spans 14 residues. The germline gives CDR1 MNHEY, CDR2 SMNVEV (reference sequence). Here the CDR3 reads CASSLDRSHQPQHF. CDR3 DNA sequence: TGTGCCAGCAGTTTGGACAGGTCCCATCAGCCCCAGCATTTT.

The chain uses TRBV11-2 and TRBJ1-4, with D possibly TRBD1 on 5 matching bases. This CDR3 has 14 residues. The germline V and J ends were trimmed by 7 bases and 2 bases, with 11 bases remaining between them. Germline CDR1 is SGHAT and CDR2 is FQNNGV. CDR3 amino acids: CASTYRGTNEKLFF. For the CDR3, the DNA is TGTGCCAGCACCTATCGGGGGACTAATGAAAAACTGTTTTTT.

The rearrangement uses TRBV7-9 and TRBJ1-6; TRBD1 matches 9 bases. The V gene's germline CDR1 is SEHNR and CDR2 FQNEAQ (reference sequence). The ends lost 0 bases at V and 8 bases at J; junction bases unmatched: 8. The CDR3 has 17 residues. The CDR3 nucleotides are TGTGCCAGCAGCTTAGCTACCGGGACAGGGTGGCATTCACCCCTCCACTTT. It encodes CASSLATGTGWHSPLHF.

The rearrangement uses TRBV19 and TRBJ1-5; D ambiguous. Trimming shortened V by 5 bases and J by 2 bases, and 13 bases separated the two germline ends. This CDR3 is built from 15 residues. Germline CDR1 and CDR2: LNHDA and SQIVND (reference sequence). Here the CDR3 reads CASSPTGLGNQPQHF. The DNA of the CDR3 is TGTGCCAGTAGTCCCACGGGTTTGGGCAATCAGCCCCAGCATTTT.

This chain connects TRBV28 to TRBJ1-6, with D perhaps matching TRBD1 (5 bases). Germline V gene lookup returns CDR1 MDHEN and CDR2 SYDVKM. V lost 8 bases, J lost 7 bases, and 12 bases lay in between. This CDR3 comprises 13 residues. The CDR3 is CASCSGFNSPLHF. In nucleotides, the CDR3 is TGTGCCAGCTGCTCAGGGTTCAATTCACCCCTCCACTTT. Looking up the rest from reference TRBV28 and TRBJ1-6 gives the full variable domain: DVKVTQSSRYLVKRTGEKVFLECVQDMDHENMFWYRQDPGLGLRLIYFSYDVKMKEKGDIPEGYSVSREKKERFSLILESASTNQTSMYLCASCSGFNSPLHFGNGTRLTVT.

The chain recombines TRBV6-6 with TRBJ1-2; 10 bases map to TRBD1. The V gene end was trimmed by 5 bases and the J gene end by 8 bases; junction bases not matched to a gene: 8. Germline V gene sequence: CDR1 MNHNY, CDR2 SVGAGI (reference sequence). CDR3 length: 14 residues. CDR3 coding DNA: TGTGCCAGCAGTCGCGGGACAGGGGCGGACGGCTACACCTTC. Protein product: CASSRGTGADGYTF.

The rearrangement joins TRBV10-3 to TRBJ2-7, with 8 bases matching TRBD2. The V gene end was trimmed by 4 bases and the J gene end by 6 bases; junction bases not matched to a gene: 8. Germline CDR1 reads ENHRY; CDR2 reads SYGVKD. The CDR3 contains 14 residues. CDR3 sequence reads: CAISATGGGGEQYF. For the CDR3, the DNA is TGTGCCATCAGTGCGACGGGAGGGGGAGGCGAGCAGTACTTC.

The V gene is TRBV19, the J gene TRBJ1-2; D uncertain. The germline V gene encodes CDR1 LNHDA and CDR2 SQIVND (reference sequence). The CDR3 loop spans 15 amino acids. Trimming cost V 4 bases and J 0 bases, with 12 bases left between them. CDR3 DNA: TGTGCCAGTAGTACAGCGACGGCTACTAACTATGGCTACACCTTC. As protein: CASSTATATNYGYTF.